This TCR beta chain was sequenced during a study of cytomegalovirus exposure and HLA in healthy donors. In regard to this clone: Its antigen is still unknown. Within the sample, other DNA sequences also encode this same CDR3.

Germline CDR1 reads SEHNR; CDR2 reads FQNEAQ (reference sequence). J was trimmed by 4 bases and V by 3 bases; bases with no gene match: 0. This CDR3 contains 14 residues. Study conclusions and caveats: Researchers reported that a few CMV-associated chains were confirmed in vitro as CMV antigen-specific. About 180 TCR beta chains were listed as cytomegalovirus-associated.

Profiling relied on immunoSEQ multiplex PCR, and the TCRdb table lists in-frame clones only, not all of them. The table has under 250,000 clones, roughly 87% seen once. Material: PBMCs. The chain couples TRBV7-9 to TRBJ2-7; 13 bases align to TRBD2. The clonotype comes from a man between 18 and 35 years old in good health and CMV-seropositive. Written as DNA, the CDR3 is TGTGCCAGCAGCTTGGGACTAGCGGGATACGAGCAGTACTTC. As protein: CASSLGLAGYEQYF.